The clone carrying this T cell receptor beta chain was counted only a few times. No antigen is known for it. The CDR3 runs 14 residues. Trimming pared 1 base from V and 5 bases from J, leaving 11 bases between. CDR1 MGHRA and CDR2 YSYEKL come from the germline V gene. The sample belongs to a study of beta chain features in type 1 diabetes. Every bit of the isolated RNA underwent reverse transcription, so sequencing read expressed TCRB transcripts. Generated by immunoSEQ multiplex PCR, the TCRdb table keeps only in-frame clones and is missing some. The data hold 150,000 or so clones, with about a tenth observed a single time. In all sorted populations, purity surpassed 95%. Broader study findings: A potential influence of HLA type upon TCRB rearrangement remained unresolved herein. Shortening that was moderate but significant affected the TCRB CDR3s of Type 1 diabetes patients in all four CD4+ subsets.

V gene TRBV4-1 combines with J gene TRBJ2-5; D is possibly TRBD1 (7 bases). The receptor's source is a young man in good health. Sequencing was done on a sample of central memory CD4+ T cells from blood. The CDR3: CASSQGQGGETQYF. The CDR3 bases are TGCGCCAGCAGCCAAGGGCAGGGGGGTGAGACCCAGTACTTC.